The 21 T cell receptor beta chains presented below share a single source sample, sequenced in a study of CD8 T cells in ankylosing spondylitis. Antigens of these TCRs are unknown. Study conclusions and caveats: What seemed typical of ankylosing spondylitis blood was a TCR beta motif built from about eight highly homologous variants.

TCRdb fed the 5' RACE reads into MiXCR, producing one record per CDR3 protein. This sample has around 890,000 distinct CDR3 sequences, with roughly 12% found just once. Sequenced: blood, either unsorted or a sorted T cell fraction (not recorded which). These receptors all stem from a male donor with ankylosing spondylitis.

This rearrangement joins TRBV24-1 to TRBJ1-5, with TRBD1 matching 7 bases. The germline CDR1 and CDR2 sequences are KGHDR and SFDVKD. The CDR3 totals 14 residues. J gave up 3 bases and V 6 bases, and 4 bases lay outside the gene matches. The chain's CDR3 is CATSRRGHNQPQHF. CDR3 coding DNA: TGTGCCACCAGTAGGAGGGGGCACAATCAGCCCCAGCATTTT.

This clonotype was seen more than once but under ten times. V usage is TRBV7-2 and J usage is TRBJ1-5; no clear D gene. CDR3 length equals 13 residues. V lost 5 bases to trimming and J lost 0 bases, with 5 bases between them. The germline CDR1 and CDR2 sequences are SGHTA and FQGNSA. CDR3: CASSRTSNQPQHF. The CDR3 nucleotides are TGTGCCAGCAGCCGGACTAGCAATCAGCCCCAGCATTTT. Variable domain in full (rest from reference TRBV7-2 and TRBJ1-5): GAGVSQSPSNKVTEKGKDVELRCDPISGHTALYWYRQSLGQGLEFLIYFQGNSAPDKSGLPSDRFSAERTGGSVSTLTIQRTQQEDSAVYLCASSRTSNQPQHFGDGTRLSIL.

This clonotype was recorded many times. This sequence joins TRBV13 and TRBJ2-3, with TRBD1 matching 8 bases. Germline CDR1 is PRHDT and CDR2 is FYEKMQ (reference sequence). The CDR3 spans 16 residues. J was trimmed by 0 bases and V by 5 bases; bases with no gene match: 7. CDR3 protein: CASSAKTGVSTDTQYF. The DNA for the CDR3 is TGTGCCAGCAGCGCAAAGACAGGGGTTAGCACAGATACGCAGTATTTT.

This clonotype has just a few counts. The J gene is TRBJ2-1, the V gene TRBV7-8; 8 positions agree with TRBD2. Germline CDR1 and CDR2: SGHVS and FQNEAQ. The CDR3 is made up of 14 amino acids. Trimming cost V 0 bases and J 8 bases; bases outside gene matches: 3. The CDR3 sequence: CASSLAETSDEQFF. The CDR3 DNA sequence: TGTGCCAGCAGCTTAGCGGAGACTAGCGATGAGCAGTTCTTC.

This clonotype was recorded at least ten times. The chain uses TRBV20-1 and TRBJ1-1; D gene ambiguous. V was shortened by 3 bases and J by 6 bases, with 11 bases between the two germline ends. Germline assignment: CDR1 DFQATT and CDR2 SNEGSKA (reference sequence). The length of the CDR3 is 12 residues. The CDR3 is CSASEGAAEAFF. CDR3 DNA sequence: TGCAGTGCTAGTGAGGGAGCGGCTGAAGCTTTCTTT.

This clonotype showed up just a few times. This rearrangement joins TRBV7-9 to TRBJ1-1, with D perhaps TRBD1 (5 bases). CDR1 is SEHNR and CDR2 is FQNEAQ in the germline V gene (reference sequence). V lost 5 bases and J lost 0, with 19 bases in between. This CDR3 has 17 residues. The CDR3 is CASSLLNWGTVNTEAFF. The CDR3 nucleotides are TGTGCCAGCAGCCTCCTTAATTGGGGGACGGTGAACACTGAAGCTTTCTTT.

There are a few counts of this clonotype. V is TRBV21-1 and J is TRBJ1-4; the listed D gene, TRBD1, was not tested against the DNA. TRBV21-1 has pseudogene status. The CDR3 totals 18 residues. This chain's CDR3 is CASSKAPCSGGTNEKLFF. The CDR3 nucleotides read TGTGCCAGCAGCAAAGCGCCTTGCTCCGGGGGAACTAATGAAAAACTGTTTTTT.

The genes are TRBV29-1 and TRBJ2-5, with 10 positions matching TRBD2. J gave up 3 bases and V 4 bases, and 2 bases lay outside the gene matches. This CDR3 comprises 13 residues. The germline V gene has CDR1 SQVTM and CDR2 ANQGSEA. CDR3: CSVGTSGEETQYF. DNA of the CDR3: TGCAGCGTTGGAACTAGCGGGGAAGAGACCCAGTACTTC.

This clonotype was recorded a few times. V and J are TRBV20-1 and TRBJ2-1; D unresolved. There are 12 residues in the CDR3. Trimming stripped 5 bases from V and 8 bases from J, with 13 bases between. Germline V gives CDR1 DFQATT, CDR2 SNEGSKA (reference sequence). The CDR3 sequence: CSARTDRDEQFF. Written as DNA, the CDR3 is TGCAGTGCTCGGACGGATCGTGATGAGCAGTTCTTC.

The CDR3 DNA reads as TGTGCCAGCAGCCCCCGGACAAGTAGCAATCAGCCCCAGCATTTT. Protein product: CASSPRTSSNQPQHF. J is TRBJ1-5 and V is TRBV7-2, with D possibly TRBD1 on 5 matching bases. With 5 bases removed from V and 0 bases from J, the gap between germline ends came to 11 bases. The germline V gene encodes CDR1 SGHTA and CDR2 FQGNSA. The CDR3 is made up of 15 amino acids.

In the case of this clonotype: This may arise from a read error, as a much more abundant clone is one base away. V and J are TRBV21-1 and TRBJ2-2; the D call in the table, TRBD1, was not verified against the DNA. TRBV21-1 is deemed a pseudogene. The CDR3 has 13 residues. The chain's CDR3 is CASSNRATGELFF. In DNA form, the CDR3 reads TGTGCCAGCAGCAACAGGGCCACCGGGGAGCTGTTTTTT.

The CDR3 here is CATRSQAARTDTQYF. The DNA of the CDR3 is TGTGCCACCCGTTCTCAGGCGGCCCGCACAGATACGCAGTATTTT. The gene calls are TRBV27 and TRBJ2-3; D gene ambiguous. Trimming pared 10 bases from V and 1 base from J, leaving 18 bases between. This CDR3 is 15 amino acids long. Germline V gene lookup returns CDR1 MNHEY and CDR2 SMNVEV (reference sequence).

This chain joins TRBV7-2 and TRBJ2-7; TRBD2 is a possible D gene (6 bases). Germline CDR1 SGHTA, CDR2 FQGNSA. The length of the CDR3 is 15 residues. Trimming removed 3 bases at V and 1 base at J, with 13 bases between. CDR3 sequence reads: CASSFTSSPSYEQYF. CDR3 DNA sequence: TGTGCCAGCAGCTTTACTAGCTCCCCTTCCTACGAGCAGTACTTC. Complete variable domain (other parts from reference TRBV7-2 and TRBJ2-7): GAGVSQSPSNKVTEKGKDVELRCDPISGHTALYWYRQSLGQGLEFLIYFQGNSAPDKSGLPSDRFSAERTGGSVSTLTIQRTQQEDSAVYLCASSFTSSPSYEQYFGPGTRLTVT.

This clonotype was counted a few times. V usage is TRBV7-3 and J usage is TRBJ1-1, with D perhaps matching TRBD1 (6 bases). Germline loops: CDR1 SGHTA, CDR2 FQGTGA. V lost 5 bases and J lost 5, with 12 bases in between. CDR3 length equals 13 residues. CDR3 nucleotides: TGTGCCAGCAGCCGGACAGCGGAAACTGAAGCTTTCTTT. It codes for CASSRTAETEAFF. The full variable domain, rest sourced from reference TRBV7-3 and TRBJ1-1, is GAGVSQTPSNKVTEKGKYVELRCDPISGHTALYWYRQSLGQGPEFLIYFQGTGAADDSGLPNDRFFAVRPEGSVSTLKIQRTERGDSAVYLCASSRTAETEAFFGQGTRLTVV.

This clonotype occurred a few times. The CDR3 sequence is CASINYRQGAFF. The DNA for the CDR3 is TGTGCCAGCATCAACTACCGGCAGGGGGCTTTCTTT. The chain joins TRBV6-6 to TRBJ1-1; D is possibly TRBD1 (6 bases). CDR3 length: 12 residues. The germline gives CDR1 MNHNY, CDR2 SVGAGI (reference sequence). The germline V and J ends were trimmed by 7 bases and 11 bases, with 17 bases remaining between them.

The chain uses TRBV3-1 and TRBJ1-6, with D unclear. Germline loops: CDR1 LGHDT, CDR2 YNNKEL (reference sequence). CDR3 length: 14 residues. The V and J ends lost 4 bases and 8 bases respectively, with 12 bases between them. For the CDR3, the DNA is TGTGCCAGCAGCCCTCGGCTCCGAGATTCACCCCTCCACTTT. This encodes CASSPRLRDSPLHF.

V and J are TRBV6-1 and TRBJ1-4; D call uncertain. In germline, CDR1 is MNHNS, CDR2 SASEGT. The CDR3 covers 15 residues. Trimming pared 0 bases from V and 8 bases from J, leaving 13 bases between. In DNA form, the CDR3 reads TGTGCCAGCAGTGAAGCGTGGTGGGAGGAGGAAAAACTGTTTTTT. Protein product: CASSEAWWEEEKLFF.

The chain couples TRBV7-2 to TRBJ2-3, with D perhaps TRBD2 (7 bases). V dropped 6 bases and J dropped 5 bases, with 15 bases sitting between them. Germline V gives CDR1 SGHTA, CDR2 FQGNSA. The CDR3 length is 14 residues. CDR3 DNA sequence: TGTGCCAGCAGGACTAGCAAAGGGGGAGATACGCAGTATTTT. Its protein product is CASRTSKGGDTQYF. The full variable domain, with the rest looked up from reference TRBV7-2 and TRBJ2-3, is GAGVSQSPSNKVTEKGKDVELRCDPISGHTALYWYRQSLGQGLEFLIYFQGNSAPDKSGLPSDRFSAERTGGSVSTLTIQRTQQEDSAVYLCASRTSKGGDTQYFGPGTRLTVL.

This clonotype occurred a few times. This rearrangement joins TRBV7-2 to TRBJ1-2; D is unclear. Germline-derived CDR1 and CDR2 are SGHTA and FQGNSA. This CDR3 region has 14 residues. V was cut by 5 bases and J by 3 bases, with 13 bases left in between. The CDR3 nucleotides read TGTGCCAGCAGCAAGGGAATCTCTGACTATGGCTACACCTTC. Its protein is CASSKGISDYGYTF.

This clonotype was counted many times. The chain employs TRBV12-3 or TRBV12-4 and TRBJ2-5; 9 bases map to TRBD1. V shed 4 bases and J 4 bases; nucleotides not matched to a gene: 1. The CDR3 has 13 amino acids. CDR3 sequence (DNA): TGTGCCAGCAGTTCGACAGGGGGAGAGACCCAGTACTTC. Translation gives CASSSTGGETQYF.

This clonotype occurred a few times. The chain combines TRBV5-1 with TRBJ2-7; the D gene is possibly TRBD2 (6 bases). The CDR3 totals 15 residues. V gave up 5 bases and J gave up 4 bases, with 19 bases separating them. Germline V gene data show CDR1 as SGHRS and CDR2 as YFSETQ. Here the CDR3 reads CASRVGVAGGYEQYF. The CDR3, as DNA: TGCGCCAGCAGGGTGGGGGTAGCCGGAGGGTACGAGCAGTACTTC. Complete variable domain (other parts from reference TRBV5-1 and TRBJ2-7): KAGVTQTPRYLIKTRGQQVTLSCSPISGHRSVSWYQQTPGQGLQFLFEYFSETQRNKGNFPGRFSGRQFSNSRSEMNVSTLELGDSALYLCASRVGVAGGYEQYFGPGTRLTVT.